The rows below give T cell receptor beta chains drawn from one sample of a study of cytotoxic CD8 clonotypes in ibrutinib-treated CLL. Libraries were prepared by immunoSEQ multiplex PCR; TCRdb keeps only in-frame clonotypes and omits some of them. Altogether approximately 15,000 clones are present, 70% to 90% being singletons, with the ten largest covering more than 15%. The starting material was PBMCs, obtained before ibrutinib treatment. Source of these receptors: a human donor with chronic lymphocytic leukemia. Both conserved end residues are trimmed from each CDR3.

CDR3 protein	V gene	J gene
AISVRESSYNEQF	TRBV10-3	TRBJ2-1
ASSLSDVPSSYEQY	TRBV5-4	TRBJ2-7
AISPPAGELF	TRBV10-3	TRBJ2-2
ASSQEYGRQVNTEAF	TRBV4-1	TRBJ1-1
ASSLFGADTLGTDTQY	TRBV7-3	TRBJ2-3
ASTTSGSTDTQY	TRBV9	TRBJ2-3
ASSLTSGIPGSSGANVLT	TRBV27	TRBJ2-6
ASSNLGGLISPLH	TRBV28	TRBJ1-6
ASSLGQGETQY	TRBV5-1	TRBJ2-5
ASSLVAGSNQPQH	TRBV7-6	TRBJ1-5
ASSLGAGVGNQPQH	TRBV5-6	TRBJ1-5
AITGSGPRGGSGANVLT	TRBV10-3	TRBJ2-6
ASSHNEQY	TRBV7-3	TRBJ2-7
ASSPDTPYGYT	TRBV7-9	TRBJ1-2
ASSWRLAREGPSTDTQY	TRBV5-6	TRBJ2-3
ASGKTESYEQY	TRBV21-1	TRBJ2-7
ASSTPGLESLGQETQY	TRBV28	TRBJ2-5
ASSEAGEGYEQY	TRBV2	TRBJ2-7
ASRSYGGEKLF	TRBV5-6	TRBJ1-4
ASSDGYNEQF	TRBV5-4	TRBJ2-1
ASSAVGGTGWVNEQF	TRBV9	TRBJ2-1
ASSQTDTQY	TRBV7-9	TRBJ2-3
ASSVGNLNQPQH	TRBV9	TRBJ1-5
ASSLAGGSRYNEQF	TRBV28	TRBJ2-1
ASKPWRSVVGYT	TRBV5-4	TRBJ1-2
ASSLTPTGGFVDEQY	TRBV4-3	TRBJ2-7
ASSRGKDQIETQY	TRBV21-1	TRBJ2-5
ASSLYGPGSNSPLH	TRBV28	TRBJ1-6
ASSRRGTGIQETQY	TRBV14	TRBJ2-5
ASTGQRNSYEQY	TRBV6-6	TRBJ2-7